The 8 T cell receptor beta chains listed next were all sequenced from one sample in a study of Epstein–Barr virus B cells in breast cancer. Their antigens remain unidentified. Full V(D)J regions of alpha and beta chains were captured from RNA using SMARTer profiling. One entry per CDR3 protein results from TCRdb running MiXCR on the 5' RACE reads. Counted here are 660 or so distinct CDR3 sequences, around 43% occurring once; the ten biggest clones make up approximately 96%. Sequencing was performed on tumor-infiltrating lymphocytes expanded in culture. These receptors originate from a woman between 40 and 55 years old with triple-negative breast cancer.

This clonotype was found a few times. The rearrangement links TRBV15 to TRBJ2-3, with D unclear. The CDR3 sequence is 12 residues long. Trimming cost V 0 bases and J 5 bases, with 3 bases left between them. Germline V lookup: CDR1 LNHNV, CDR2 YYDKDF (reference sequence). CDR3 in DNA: TGTGCCACCAGCAGAGATCAAGATACGCAGTATTTT. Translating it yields CATSRDQDTQYF. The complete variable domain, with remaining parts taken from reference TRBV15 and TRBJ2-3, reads DAMVIQNPRYQVTQFGKPVTLSCSQTLNHNVMYWYQQKSSQAPKLLFHYYDKDFNNEADTPDNFQSRRPNTSFCFLDIRSPGLGDTAMYLCATSRDQDTQYFGPGTRLTVL.

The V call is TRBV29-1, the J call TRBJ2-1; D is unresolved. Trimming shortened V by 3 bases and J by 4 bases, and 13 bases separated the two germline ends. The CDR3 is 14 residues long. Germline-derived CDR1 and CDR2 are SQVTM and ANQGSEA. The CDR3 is CSVDYGGAYNEQFF. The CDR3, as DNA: TGCAGCGTTGATTACGGTGGAGCTTACAATGAGCAGTTCTTC.

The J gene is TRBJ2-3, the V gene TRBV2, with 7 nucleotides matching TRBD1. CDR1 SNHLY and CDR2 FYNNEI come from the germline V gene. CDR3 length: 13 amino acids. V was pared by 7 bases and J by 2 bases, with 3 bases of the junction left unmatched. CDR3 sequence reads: CASTGQFTDTQYF. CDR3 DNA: TGTGCCAGCACGGGACAGTTCACAGATACGCAGTATTTT.

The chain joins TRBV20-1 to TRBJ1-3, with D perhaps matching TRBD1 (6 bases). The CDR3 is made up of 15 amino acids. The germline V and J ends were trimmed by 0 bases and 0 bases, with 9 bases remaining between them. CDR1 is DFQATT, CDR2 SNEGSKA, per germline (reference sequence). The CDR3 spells CSARDDRPSGNTIYF. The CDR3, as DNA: TGCAGTGCTAGAGATGACAGGCCCTCTGGAAACACCATATATTTT.

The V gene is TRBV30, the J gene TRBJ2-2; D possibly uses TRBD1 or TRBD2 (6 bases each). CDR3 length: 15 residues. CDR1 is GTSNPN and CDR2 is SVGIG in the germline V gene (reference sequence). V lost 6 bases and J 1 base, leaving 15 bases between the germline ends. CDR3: CACRRGALNTGELFF. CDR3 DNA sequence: TGTGCCTGTAGAAGGGGGGCTCTGAACACCGGGGAGCTGTTTTTT.

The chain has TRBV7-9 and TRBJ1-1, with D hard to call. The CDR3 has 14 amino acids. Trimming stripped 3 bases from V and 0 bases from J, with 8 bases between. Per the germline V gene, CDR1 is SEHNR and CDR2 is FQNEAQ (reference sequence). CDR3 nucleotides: TGTGCCAGCAGCTTGAACAGAGTGAACACTGAAGCTTTCTTT. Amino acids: CASSLNRVNTEAFF.

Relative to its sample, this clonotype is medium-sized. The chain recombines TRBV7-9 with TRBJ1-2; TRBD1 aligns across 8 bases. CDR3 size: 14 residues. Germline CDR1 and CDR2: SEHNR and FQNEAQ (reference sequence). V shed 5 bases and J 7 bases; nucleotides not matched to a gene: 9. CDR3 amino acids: CASSPPGTGFGYTF. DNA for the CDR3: TGTGCCAGCAGCCCACCCGGGACAGGTTTTGGCTACACCTTC.

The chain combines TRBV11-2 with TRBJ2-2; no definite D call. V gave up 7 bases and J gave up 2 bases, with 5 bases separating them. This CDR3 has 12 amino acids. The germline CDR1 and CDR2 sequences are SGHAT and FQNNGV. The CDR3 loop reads CASMPNTGELFF. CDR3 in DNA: TGTGCCAGCATGCCCAACACCGGGGAGCTGTTTTTT. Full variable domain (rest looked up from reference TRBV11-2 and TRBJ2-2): EAGVAQSPRYKIIEKRQSVAFWCNPISGHATLYWYQQILGQGPKLLIQFQNNGVVDDSQLPKDRFSAERLKGVDSTLKIQPAKLEDSAVYLCASMPNTGELFFGEGSRLTVL.